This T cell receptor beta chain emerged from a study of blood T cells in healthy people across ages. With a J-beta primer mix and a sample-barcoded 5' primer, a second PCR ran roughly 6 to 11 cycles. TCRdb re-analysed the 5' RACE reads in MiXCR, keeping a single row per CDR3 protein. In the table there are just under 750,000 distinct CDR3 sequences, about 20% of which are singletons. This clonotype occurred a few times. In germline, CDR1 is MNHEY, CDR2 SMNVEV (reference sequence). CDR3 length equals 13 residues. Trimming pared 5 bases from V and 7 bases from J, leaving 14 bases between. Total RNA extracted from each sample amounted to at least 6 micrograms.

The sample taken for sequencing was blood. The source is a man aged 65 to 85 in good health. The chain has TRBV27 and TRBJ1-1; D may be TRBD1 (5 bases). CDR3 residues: CASSGPGLLEAFF. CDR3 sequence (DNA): TGTGCCAGCAGTGGGCCGGGACTCCTTGAAGCTTTCTTT.